A single sample is the source of the 29 T cell receptor beta chains below, sequenced in a study of T cell repertoires in cytomegalovirus infection. TCRdb itself ran the reads through MiXCR, one entry per CDR3 protein. Here the sample spans about a million distinct CDR3 sequences, approximately 33% being singletons. For these TCRs, the target antigens are not known. The material was cultured CD8+ T cells from PBMCs, obtained from culture after CMV antigen stimulation. These TCRs come from a human donor in good health (CMV status not recorded). Some clones in this sample may be carry-over from other donors' samples.

Points on this clonotype: Mismatch with germline at one junction end may stem from a read error. The CDR3 here is CANSLGAGQLNQPQHF. CDR3 bases: TGTGCCAACAGCTTAGGGGCCGGACAGCTCAATCAGCCCCAGCATTTT. This rearrangement joins TRBV7-2 to TRBJ1-5; D is possibly TRBD1 (6 bases). This CDR3 is built from 16 residues. CDR1 and CDR2 from the germline V gene are SGHTA and FQGNSA.

This chain's CDR3 is CSVDQGRVYGYTF. For the CDR3, the DNA is TGCAGCGTTGACCAGGGGCGAGTATATGGCTACACCTTC. This chain joins TRBV29-1 and TRBJ1-2; a weak D match, TRBD1 (6 bases). Per the germline V gene, CDR1 is SQVTM and CDR2 is ANQGSEA. This CDR3 has 13 residues. V dropped 3 bases and J dropped 5 bases, with 13 bases sitting between them.

The chain carries TRBV29-1 and TRBJ1-2; 7 nucleotides align to TRBD1. V was pared by 7 bases and J by 5 bases, with 7 bases of the junction left unmatched. This CDR3 comprises 12 residues. Germline CDR1 is SQVTM and CDR2 is ANQGSEA. The CDR3 DNA follows: TGCAGCGCCGACAGGGAGGTGTATGGCTACACCTTC. As protein: CSADREVYGYTF.

This clonotype was detected many times. This chain uses TRBV19 with TRBJ1-1, with 7 bases matching TRBD1. The germline V gene encodes CDR1 LNHDA and CDR2 SQIVND (reference sequence). The CDR3 contains 14 residues. The ends lost 9 bases at V and 5 bases at J; junction bases unmatched: 12. The CDR3 nucleotides read TGTGCCAGCAGTGTGACAGGGCTCGGGACTGAAGCTTTCTTT. Residues: CASSVTGLGTEAFF.

This clonotype appeared a few times. The chain joins TRBV6-2 or TRBV6-3 to TRBJ2-5, with TRBD1 matching 7 bases. The germline CDR1 and CDR2 sequences are MNHEY and SVGEGT. This CDR3 region has 12 residues. J gave up 5 bases and V 8 bases, and 5 bases lay outside the gene matches. The DNA for the CDR3 is TGTGCCAGCTGGACAGGCGGGGAGACCCAGTACTTC. This codes for CASWTGGETQYF.

This clonotype turned up a few times. The V call is TRBV6-2 or TRBV6-3, the J call TRBJ2-7; D is uncertain. Germline CDR1 reads MNHEY; CDR2 reads SVGEGT. This CDR3 comprises 14 residues. Trimming removed 4 bases at V and 2 bases at J, with 12 bases between. The CDR3 sequence: CASSFSGSPYEQYV. CDR3 DNA: TGTGCCAGCAGTTTTTCGGGCAGCCCCTACGAGCAGTACGTC.

This clonotype appeared a few times. The chain carries TRBV9 and TRBJ2-2, with 8 bases matching TRBD1. Germline values: CDR1 SGDLS, CDR2 YYNGEE. The CDR3 spans 16 residues. The V segment lost 4 bases and the J segment 0 bases; nucleotides outside the gene matches: 5. The CDR3 DNA sequence: TGTGCCAGCAGCTCAAGGGACAGGACGAACACCGGGGAGCTGTTTTTT. Translated, it gives CASSSRDRTNTGELFF.

This clonotype has a count of ten or more. The chain links TRBV7-6 to TRBJ1-5; a weak D match, TRBD1 (6 bases). V gave up 5 bases and J gave up 7 bases, with 12 bases separating them. CDR1 SGHVS and CDR2 FNYEAQ come from the germline V gene. The CDR3 covers 13 residues. The CDR3 DNA reads as TGTGCCAGCAGCCTTAAGGGGGACCAGCCCCAGCATTTT. Amino acid sequence: CASSLKGDQPQHF.

Details on this clonotype: Mismatch with germline at one junction end may stem from a read error. This sequence joins TRBV6-6 and TRBJ2-3; TRBD2 agrees at 8 bases. CDR1 MNHNY and CDR2 SVGAGI come from the germline V gene (reference sequence). This CDR3 spans 16 amino acids. The chain's CDR3 is CANSYSSGYYTDTQYF. The CDR3 DNA reads as TGTGCCAACAGTTACTCTAGCGGGTATTACACAGATACGCAGTATTTT.

The V and J genes are TRBV6-5 and TRBJ1-2, with 8 bases aligning to TRBD1. V shed 4 bases, J shed 5 bases, and the junction held 3 bases outside the gene matches. The CDR3 spans 13 residues. CDR1 and CDR2 from the germline V gene are MNHEY and SVGAGI. CDR3 sequence (DNA): TGTGCCAGCAGTTCCCGACAGGGGTATGGCTACACCTTC. This sequence encodes CASSSRQGYGYTF.

This clonotype showed up just a few times. The V and J genes are TRBV12-3 or TRBV12-4 and TRBJ1-5, with 10 positions matching TRBD1. The V segment lost 6 bases and the J segment 7 bases; nucleotides outside the gene matches: 12. CDR3 length equals 16 residues. CDR3 loop: CASRTTGTGVQQPQHF. The CDR3 DNA sequence: TGTGCCAGCAGGACTACCGGGACAGGGGTGCAGCAGCCCCAGCATTTT.

This clonotype showed up many times. V gene TRBV7-6 combines with J gene TRBJ2-1; D possibly matches TRBD1 or TRBD2 (5 bases each). V lost 5 bases, J lost 5 bases, and 13 bases lay in between. Germline CDR1 SGHVS, CDR2 FNYEAQ. The CDR3 spans 14 residues. The CDR3 loop is CASSAPGAHNEQFF. The CDR3 DNA reads as TGTGCCAGCAGCGCGCCCGGGGCCCACAATGAGCAGTTCTTC.

At least ten counts were recorded for this clonotype. The chain's CDR3 is CASRGAERNTEAFF. The CDR3 DNA is TGTGCCAGCAGGGGAGCGGAGAGGAACACTGAAGCTTTCTTT. J is TRBJ1-1 and V is TRBV7-6; D is unresolved. V lost 6 bases and J 1 base, leaving 12 bases between the germline ends. The length of the CDR3 is 14 residues. In germline, CDR1 is SGHVS, CDR2 FNYEAQ.

The rearrangement uses TRBV19 and TRBJ1-1; no reliable D call. This CDR3 has 15 residues. V was trimmed by 2 bases and J by 1 base, leaving 11 bases between them. Per the germline V gene, CDR1 is LNHDA and CDR2 is SQIVND (reference sequence). The DNA of the CDR3 is TGTGCCAGTAGTATATTAAGAGAGGGGAACACTGAAGCTTTCTTT. It codes for CASSILREGNTEAFF.

The rearrangement links TRBV19 to TRBJ1-5; D not resolved. V lost 1 base, J lost 3 bases, and 19 bases lay in between. Germline values: CDR1 LNHDA, CDR2 SQIVND (reference sequence). This CDR3 is 18 amino acids long. The CDR3 DNA follows: TGTGCCAGTAGTATAGTCGGGCGAAGCCTAAATTACAATCAGCCCCAGCATTTT. This encodes CASSIVGRSLNYNQPQHF.

This clonotype turned up a few times. This chain connects TRBV4-3 to TRBJ1-4, with D maybe TRBD1 (6 bases). V dropped 0 bases and J dropped 10 bases, with 15 bases sitting between them. Germline V gene lookup returns CDR1 LGHNA and CDR2 YSLEER. The CDR3 has 15 residues. The CDR3 nucleotides are TGCGCCAGCAGCCAAGAATTTGCAGGGGTCGGAAAACTGTTTTTT. This translates into CASSQEFAGVGKLFF.

The chain employs TRBV12-5 and TRBJ2-7; D is possibly TRBD2 (6 bases). V was pared by 6 bases and J by 4 bases, with 16 bases between. The CDR3 length is 14 residues. In germline, CDR1 is LGHNT, CDR2 FRNRAP. In DNA form, the CDR3 reads TGTGCTAGTGGCGGGACGGGGAGGAGGTACGAGCAGTACTTC. This gives the protein CASGGTGRRYEQYF.

With respect to this clonotype: This is likely a read error, given that the CDR3 carries no conserved phenylalanine or tryptophan at its end. The chain has TRBV12-3 or TRBV12-4 and TRBJ2-7; 9 bases match TRBD1. With 5 bases clipped from V and 3 bases from J, the junction kept 5 bases outside the gene matches. The CDR3 contains 14 residues. DNA for the CDR3: TGTGCCAGCAGTCGCCGGGACAGGGACTACGAGCAGTACTCC. It translates to CASSRRDRDYEQYS.

J is TRBJ2-1 and V is TRBV7-2, with TRBD2 identical over 9 bases. Trimming at V came to 4 bases and at J to 1 base, leaving 20 bases not matched to a gene. The CDR3 sequence is 21 residues long. Germline V lookup: CDR1 SGHTA, CDR2 FQGNSA. CDR3 in amino acids: CASSSPEYGGGAVRSYNEQFF. The CDR3 nucleotides are TGTGCCAGCAGCTCACCGGAATACGGCGGGGGGGCGGTGAGGTCCTACAATGAGCAGTTCTTC.

The CDR3 region is CASSFSGLAGGPWTDTQYF. Written as DNA, the CDR3 is TGCGCCAGCAGCTTCTCGGGACTAGCGGGGGGTCCATGGACAGATACGCAGTATTTT. The chain is built from TRBV5-1 and TRBJ2-3; 15 bases align to TRBD2. V shed 2 bases and J 3 bases; nucleotides not matched to a gene: 10. CDR3 length: 19 amino acids. Per germline, CDR1 SGHRS and CDR2 YFSETQ.

The chain carries TRBV5-1 and TRBJ2-5, with a tentative D call TRBD2 (5 bases). CDR1 is SGHRS, CDR2 YFSETQ, per germline. CDR3 length equals 15 residues. V lost 0 bases and J 7 bases, leaving 16 bases between the germline ends. Here the CDR3 DNA reads TGCGCCAGCAGCTTGGAAGGCGACTACACGGGGACCCAGTACTTC. Residues: CASSLEGDYTGTQYF.

The chain employs TRBV27 and TRBJ2-5; 7 bases map to TRBD1. The V gene end was trimmed by 9 bases and the J gene end by 5 bases; junction bases not matched to a gene: 6. The germline V gene encodes CDR1 MNHEY and CDR2 SMNVEV (reference sequence). This CDR3 has 12 residues. Here the CDR3 reads CASGQDKETQYF. The CDR3 DNA follows: TGTGCCAGTGGACAGGATAAGGAGACCCAGTACTTC.

This clonotype has a handful of counts. The V and J genes are TRBV12-3 or TRBV12-4 and TRBJ1-1; possible D gene TRBD1, 6 bases. Trimming left V 0 bases short and J 5 bases short, with 13 bases between. This CDR3 spans 15 amino acids. The CDR3 DNA sequence: TGTGCCAGCAGTTTAGCCGGGGGGCGCGGAACTGAAGCTTTCTTT. It specifies CASSLAGGRGTEAFF.

This clonotype appeared many times. This chain links TRBV7-2 with TRBJ2-5, with D tentatively TRBD2 (7 bases). From germline, CDR1 is SGHTA and CDR2 FQGNSA. V was cut by 0 bases and J by 9 bases, with 17 bases left in between. The CDR3 extends over 15 amino acids. The CDR3 loop reads CASSLAPDSGEAQYF. CDR3 coding DNA: TGTGCCAGCAGCTTAGCCCCGGACAGCGGGGAGGCCCAGTACTTC.

This clonotype was detected only a few times. This rearrangement joins TRBV5-5 to TRBJ1-2, with no clear D. Germline V gene data show CDR1 as SGHKS and CDR2 as YYEKEE (reference sequence). The CDR3 is 14 amino acids. The germline V and J ends were trimmed by 0 bases and 5 bases, with 11 bases remaining between them. CDR3 DNA sequence: TGTGCCAGCAGCTTGGATGGGGTGGATTATGGCTACACCTTC. Translating it yields CASSLDGVDYGYTF.

The rearrangement joins TRBV19 to TRBJ2-1, with 8 bases identical to TRBD2. With 1 base clipped from V and 4 bases from J, the junction kept 6 bases outside the gene matches. Germline V gene data show CDR1 as LNHDA and CDR2 as SQIVND (reference sequence). This CDR3 has 16 amino acids. CDR3 in amino acids: CASSIGVAGPYNEQFF. CDR3 nucleotide sequence: TGTGCCAGTAGTATAGGGGTAGCGGGACCTTACAATGAGCAGTTCTTC.

The chain recombines TRBV11-1 with TRBJ2-7; 8 bases align to TRBD1. CDR3 length: 14 residues. Trimming removed 5 bases from V and 2 bases from J; junction bases left unmatched: 5. Germline lookup yields CDR1 SGHAT and CDR2 FQDESV (reference sequence). Here the CDR3 reads CASSRRGQAYEQYV. The CDR3 region has the DNA TGTGCCAGCAGCAGAAGGGGACAGGCCTACGAGCAGTACGTC.

V gene TRBV5-4 combines with J gene TRBJ1-2; no firm D call. This CDR3 contains 15 residues. Germline CDR1 is SGHNT and CDR2 is YYREEE (reference sequence). V was shortened by 3 bases and J by 1 base, with 13 bases between the two germline ends. The CDR3 spells CASSSTALLNYGYTF. The CDR3 bases are TGTGCCAGCAGCTCTACAGCGCTCCTTAACTATGGCTACACCTTC.

The gene calls are TRBV7-9 and TRBJ1-2, with D tentatively TRBD1 (5 bases). CDR3 length: 13 amino acids. The V and J ends lost 7 bases and 5 bases respectively, with 14 bases between them. Per the germline V gene, CDR1 is SEHNR and CDR2 is FQNEAQ (reference sequence). CDR3 in amino acids: CASTSGGPYGYTF. The CDR3 nucleotides are TGTGCCAGCACCAGCGGGGGACCGTATGGCTACACCTTC.